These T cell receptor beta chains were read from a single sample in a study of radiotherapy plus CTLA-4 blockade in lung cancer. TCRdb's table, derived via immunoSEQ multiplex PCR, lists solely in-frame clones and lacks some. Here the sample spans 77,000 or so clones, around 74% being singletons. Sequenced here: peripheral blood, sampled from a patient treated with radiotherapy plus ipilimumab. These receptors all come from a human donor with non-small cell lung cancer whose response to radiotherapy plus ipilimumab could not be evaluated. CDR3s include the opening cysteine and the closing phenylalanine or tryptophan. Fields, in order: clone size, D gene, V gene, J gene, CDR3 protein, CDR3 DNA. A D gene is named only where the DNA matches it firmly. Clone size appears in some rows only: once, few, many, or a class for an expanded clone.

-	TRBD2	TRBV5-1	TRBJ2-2	CASSPGLAGGELFF	TGCGCCAGCAGCCCGGGACTAGCGGGCGGGGAGCTGTTTTTT
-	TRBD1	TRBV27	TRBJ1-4	CASSSPGQGKVKLFF	TGTGCCAGCAGTTCCCCGGGACAGGGGAAGGTAAAACTGTTTTTT
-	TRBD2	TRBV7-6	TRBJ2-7	CASSKGLAGGVSYEQYF	TGTGCCAGCAGCAAGGGACTAGCGGGGGGTGTATCCTACGAGCAGTACTTC
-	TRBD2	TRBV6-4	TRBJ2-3	CASSETGLAGANTQYF	TGTGCCAGCAGTGAAACGGGACTAGCGGGAGCCAATACGCAGTATTTT
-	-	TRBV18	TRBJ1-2	CASSGQIWGYTF	TGTGCCAGCTCCGGACAGATATGGGGCTACACCTTC
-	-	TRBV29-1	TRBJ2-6	CSVEDPGIIPFSGANVLTF	TGCAGCGTTGAAGACCCGGGGATCATACCATTCTCTGGGGCCAACGTCCTGACTTTC
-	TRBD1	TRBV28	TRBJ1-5	CAAQGTRNQPQHF	TGTGCCGCACAGGGGACGCGCAATCAGCCCCAGCATTTT
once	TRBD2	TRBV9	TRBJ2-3	CASSFGLAGVGDTQYF	TGTGCCAGCAGCTTTGGACTAGCGGGAGTTGGGGATACGCAGTATTTT
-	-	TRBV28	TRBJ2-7	CASSNRATGGPGQYF	TGTGCCAGCAGCAACAGGGCGACGGGAGGACCCGGGCAGTACTTC
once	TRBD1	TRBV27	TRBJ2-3	CASSLPGTGERVGTDTQYF	TGTGCCAGCAGCTTACCTGGGACAGGGGAAAGGGTCGGCACAGATACGCAGTATTTT
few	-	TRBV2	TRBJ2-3	CASGSGTTDTQYF	TGTGCCAGCGGATCAGGAACCACAGATACGCAGTATTTT
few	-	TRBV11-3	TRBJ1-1	CASSIQQGLNTEAFF	TGTGCCAGCAGCATACAACAGGGACTGAACACTGAAGCTTTCTTT
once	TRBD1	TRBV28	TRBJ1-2	CASSLGQKYGYTF	TGTGCCAGCAGCCTGGGACAGAAATATGGCTACACCTTC
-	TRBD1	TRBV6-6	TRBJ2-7	CASSLRQGNYEQYF	TGTGCCAGCAGCCTTCGACAGGGGAATTACGAGCAGTACTTC
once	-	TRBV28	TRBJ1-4	CASSLMGRLNEKLFF	TGTGCCAGCAGTTTAATGGGGAGACTTAATGAAAAACTGTTTTTT
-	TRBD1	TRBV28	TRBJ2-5	CASSFSADRGQETQYF	TGTGCCAGCAGTTTTTCCGCTGACAGGGGGCAAGAGACCCAGTACTTC
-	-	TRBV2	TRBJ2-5	CASAPPIETQYF	TGTGCCAGCGCGCCCCCCATCGAGACCCAGTACTTC
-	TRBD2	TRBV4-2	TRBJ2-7	CASSQGSGTSGREFVGEQYF	TGTGCCAGCAGCCAAGGCTCCGGGACTAGCGGGAGGGAATTTGTGGGAGAGCAGTACTTC
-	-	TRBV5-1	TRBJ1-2	CASSSEGINYGYTF	TGCGCCAGCAGCTCGGAGGGGATCAACTATGGCTACACCTTC
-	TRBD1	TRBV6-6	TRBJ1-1	CASSSGGVNTEAFF	TGTGCCAGCAGTTCAGGGGGCGTGAACACTGAAGCTTTCTTT
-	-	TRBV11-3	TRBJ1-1	CASSLGGFREMNTEAFF	TGTGCCAGCAGCTTAGGGGGGTTCCGGGAGATGAACACTGAAGCTTTCTTT
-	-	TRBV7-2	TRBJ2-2	CASSLAFAGELFF	TGTGCCAGCAGCTTAGCGTTCGCCGGGGAGCTGTTTTTT
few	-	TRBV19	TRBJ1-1	CASSIRTVNTEAFF	TGTGCCAGTAGTATACGAACGGTGAACACTGAAGCTTTCTTT
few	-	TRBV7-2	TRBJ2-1	CASSFRVLNEQFF	TGTGCCAGCAGCTTCAGGGTTCTGAATGAGCAGTTCTTC
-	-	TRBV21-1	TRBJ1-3	CASSSRTGPGNTIYF	TGTGCCAGCAGCTCTCGGACAGGGCCGGGAAACACCATATATTTT
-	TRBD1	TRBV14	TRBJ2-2	CASSQVGQGNTGELFF	TGTGCCAGCAGCCAAGTCGGACAGGGAAACACCGGGGAGCTGTTTTTT
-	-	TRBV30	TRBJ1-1	CAWSLEYSTEAFF	TGTGCCTGGAGTCTCGAATACAGCACTGAAGCTTTCTTT
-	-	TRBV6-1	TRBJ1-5	CASSESGSSNQPQHF	TGTGCCAGCAGTGAATCAGGTTCTAGCAATCAGCCCCAGCATTTT
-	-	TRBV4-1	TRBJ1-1	CASSQRGNTEAFF	TGCGCCAGCAGCCAGCGTGGGAACACTGAAGCTTTCTTT
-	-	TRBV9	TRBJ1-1	CASSVGSLPNTEAFF	TGTGCCAGCAGCGTCGGGAGTCTGCCAAACACTGAAGCTTTCTTT
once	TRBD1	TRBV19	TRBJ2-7	CASSLDRTYEQYF	TGTGCCAGTAGTTTGGACAGGACCTACGAGCAGTACTTC
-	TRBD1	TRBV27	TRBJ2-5	CASSSQGLRETQYF	TGTGCCAGCAGTTCACAGGGGCTGAGAGAGACCCAGTACTTC
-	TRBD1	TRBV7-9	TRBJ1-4	CASSQGQATNEKLFF	TGTGCCAGCAGCCAGGGACAGGCCACTAATGAAAAACTGTTTTTT
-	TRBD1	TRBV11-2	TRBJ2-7	CASSHRDRAYEQYF	TGTGCCAGCAGCCATCGGGACAGGGCTTACGAGCAGTACTTC
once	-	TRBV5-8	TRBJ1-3	CASSPTDRGNTIYF	TGTGCCAGCAGCCCCACCGACAGAGGAAACACCATATATTTT
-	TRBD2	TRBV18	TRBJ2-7	CASSQPRGVAGYEQYF	TGTGCCAGCTCACAACCACGGGGCGTAGCGGGCTACGAGCAGTACTTC
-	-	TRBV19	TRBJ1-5	CASSKPGLTSVYSNQPQHF	TGTGCCAGTAGTAAACCGGGACTCACATCAGTTTATAGCAATCAGCCCCAGCATTTT
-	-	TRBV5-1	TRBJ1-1	CASSLDPSDTEAFF	TGCGCCAGCAGCTTGGATCCGTCAGACACTGAAGCTTTCTTT
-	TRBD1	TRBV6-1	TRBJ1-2	CASSDAFGTGTVGYTF	TGTGCCAGCAGTGATGCGTTTGGGACAGGGACAGTTGGCTACACCTTC
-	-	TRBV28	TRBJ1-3	CASSERSGVPGNTIYF	TGTGCCAGCAGTGAACGATCAGGGGTGCCTGGAAACACCATATATTTT
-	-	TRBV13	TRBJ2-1	CASSFQYNEQFF	TGTGCCAGCAGCTTTCAATACAATGAGCAGTTCTTC
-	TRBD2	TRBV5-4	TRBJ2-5	CASSPGLAGNQETQYF	TGTGCCAGCAGCCCAGGACTAGCGGGGAACCAAGAGACCCAGTACTTC
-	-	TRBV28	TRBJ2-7	CASSLQAQGTEQYF	TGTGCCAGCAGTTTACAAGCCCAGGGGACCGAGCAGTACTTC
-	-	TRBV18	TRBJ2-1	CASSPGGGQQFF	TGTGCCAGCTCACCAGGCGGAGGCCAGCAGTTCTTC
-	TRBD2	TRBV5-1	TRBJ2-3	CASSLFALAGDSTDTQYF	TGCGCCAGCAGCTTGTTCGCACTAGCGGGAGACAGCACAGATACGCAGTATTTT
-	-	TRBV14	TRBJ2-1	CASSQFGSSYNEQFF	TGTGCCAGCAGCCAATTCGGGAGCTCCTACAATGAGCAGTTCTTC
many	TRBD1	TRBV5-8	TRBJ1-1	CASSVTGTGGHEAFF	TGTGCCAGCAGCGTAACCGGGACAGGGGGTCATGAAGCTTTCTTT
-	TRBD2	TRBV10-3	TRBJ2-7	CAISSGRVYEQYF	TGTGCCATCAGCAGCGGGAGAGTCTACGAGCAGTACTTC
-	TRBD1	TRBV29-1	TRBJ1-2	CSDRADGYTF	TGTTCCGACAGGGCCGATGGCTACACCTTC
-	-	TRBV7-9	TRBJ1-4	CASSFRGEGTEKLFF	TGTGCCAGCAGCTTCCGGGGGGAGGGGACTGAAAAACTGTTTTTT
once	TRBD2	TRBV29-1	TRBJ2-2	CSGTRPGLAGTGELFF	TGCAGCGGAACCCGACCGGGACTAGCGGGGACCGGGGAGCTGTTTTTT
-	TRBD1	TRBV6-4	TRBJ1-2	CASRGTDNYGYTF	TGTGCCAGCAGGGGGACAGATAACTATGGCTACACCTTC
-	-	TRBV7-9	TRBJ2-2	CASSVTDTGELFF	TGTGCCAGCAGCGTAACAGACACCGGGGAGCTGTTTTTT
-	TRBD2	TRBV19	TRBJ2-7	CASSALAGGPYEQYF	TGTGCCAGTAGTGCCTTAGCGGGAGGGCCGTACGAGCAGTACTTC
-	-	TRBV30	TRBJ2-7	CAWSVTYYEQYF	TGTGCCTGGAGTGTGACTTACTACGAGCAGTACTTC
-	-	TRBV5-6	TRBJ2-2	CASSSIYRVRDTGELFF	TGTGCCAGCAGCTCAATATACAGGGTTAGGGACACCGGGGAGCTGTTTTTT
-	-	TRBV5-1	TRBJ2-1	CASSPGSANYNEQFF	TGCGCCAGCAGCCCGGGATCCGCAAACTACAATGAGCAGTTCTTC